This TCR beta chain was captured by sequencing in a study of blood T cell repertoires in COVID-19. Study-wide background: Samples taken during acute and convalescent COVID-19 were collected in the United States, Italy and Spain. T cells, B-cell-depleted T cells, or PBMCs supplied cDNA or gDNA.

Source study methods: Amplified reference gene primers provided the basis for estimating nucleated cell counts. Some clones are missing from TCRdb's copy, which holds only in-frame ones; the method was immunoSEQ multiplex PCR. V, J and clone size are those of that table, while D and trimming were read from the DNA. This sample has more than 200,000 clones, with less than 85% found just once. The source of this sequence is a woman between 70 and 85 years old with active or convalescent COVID-19. The sequenced sample consisted of peripheral blood.

This CDR3 is CAISESTGRDQETQYF. CDR3 nucleotide sequence: TGTGCCATCAGTGAGTCGACGGGCAGGGACCAAGAGACCCAGTACTTC. This chain connects TRBV10-3 to TRBJ2-5, with D perhaps TRBD1 (5 bases). V was clipped by 0 bases and J by 0 bases, with 11 bases between them. Germline-derived CDR1 and CDR2 are ENHRY and SYGVKD. The CDR3 has 16 residues.